This entry describes one T cell receptor (beta chain). Its antigen is as yet unknown. The sample comes from a study of T cell responses to AZD1222 COVID-19 vaccine. Germline-derived CDR1 and CDR2 are SGHRS and YFSETQ. The CDR3 runs to 16 residues. J gave up 2 bases and V 4 bases, and 6 bases lay outside the gene matches. Study-wide findings and caveats: White British people made up most donors, females outnumbered males, and clonal diversity was possibly underestimated.

Assay: immunoSEQ multiplex PCR; the TCRdb copy retains only in-frame clones and omits some. The table includes around 160,000 clones, 94% detected once. The receptor comes from an adult in good health. The sequencing here drew on peripheral blood, taken on day 0 of AZD1222 vaccination. The V and J genes are TRBV5-1 and TRBJ2-2; 9 bases are shared with TRBD1. This chain's CDR3 is CASSPPGQGNTGELFF. The CDR3 DNA reads as TGCGCCAGCAGCCCCCCGGGACAGGGTAACACCGGGGAGCTGTTTTTT.